Following are 14 T cell receptor beta chains from one sample sequenced in a study of shared clonotypes between healthy human individuals (dated by TCRdb to 2020 to 2021). CD8 naive samples were obtained by positive selection for CCR7 among CD45RO-negative cells, yielding a CD45RA+CCR7+ population from which TemRA cells were excluded. The library was obtained by the immunoSEQ multiplex PCR assay. TCRdb mirrors the immuneACCESS table, restricted to in-frame sequences. Some clones are absent from its copies; in checked studies, under half trace to an unresolved V gene, and the reason for the others is unknown. The sample contains about 2.2 million clones, just over 90% of them found a single time. The top ten constitute around 1.7% of the sample. Sequencing was performed on naive CD8+ T cells from PBMCs. The label giving this sample's cell subset or site can be read as: CD45RA+CCR7+. These receptor sequences come from a man between 18 and 29 years old in good health. Some clones in this sample may be carry-over from other donors' samples.

The count of this clone is one. The chain uses TRBV5-4 and TRBJ1-2; a weak D match, TRBD1 (6 bases). The CDR3 length is 15 residues. The germline V and J ends were trimmed by 6 bases and 2 bases, with 17 bases remaining between them. Germline lookup yields CDR1 SGHNT and CDR2 YYREEE (reference sequence). The CDR3 loop reads CASNPGQSINYGYTF. CDR3 bases: TGTGCCAGCAACCCCGGACAGTCAATCAACTATGGCTACACCTTC.

The chain carries TRBV27 and TRBJ2-3; TRBD1 aligns across 8 bases. V trimming: 1 base; J trimming: 4 bases; junction bases outside the gene matches: 4. Germline V lookup: CDR1 MNHEY, CDR2 SMNVEV (reference sequence). This CDR3 is 15 amino acids long. The CDR3 protein is CASSLLGQGSDTQYF. CDR3 nucleotide sequence: TGTGCCAGCAGTTTATTAGGACAGGGCTCAGATACGCAGTATTTT.

As regards this clone: An end of the junction does not agree with germline; a read error may underlie this. The genes are TRBV6-1 and TRBJ2-7; D is ambiguous. Germline V CDR1 and CDR2: MNHNS, SASEGT. CDR3 size: 16 residues. CDR3 nucleotides: TGTGCCAGCAGGGAAGCGACCCGACTGGGTTACTACGAGCAGTACTTC. It encodes CASREATRLGYYEQYF.

The rearrangement links TRBV10-2 to TRBJ2-5; D perhaps matches TRBD1 (6 bases). Germline V gene lookup returns CDR1 WSHSY and CDR2 SAAADI. The CDR3 sequence is 14 residues long. The V and J ends lost 3 bases and 7 bases respectively, with 15 bases between them. The CDR3 reads CASSDPPRGGTQYF. DNA for the CDR3: TGCGCCAGCAGTGACCCCCCAAGAGGGGGGACCCAGTACTTC.

The V gene is TRBV4-1, the J gene TRBJ2-7; D is tentatively TRBD1 or TRBD2 (6 bases each). V lost 1 base to trimming and J lost 4 bases, with 11 bases between them. Germline CDR1 and CDR2: MGHRA and YSYEKL. The CDR3 contains 14 residues. The CDR3 spells CASSQGRGWYEQYF. CDR3 bases: TGCGCCAGCAGCCAAGGGAGGGGGTGGTACGAGCAGTACTTC.

The chain links TRBV19 to TRBJ2-6; D not resolved. The CDR3 contains 14 residues. The germline CDR1 and CDR2 sequences are LNHDA and SQIVND (reference sequence). V was clipped by 10 bases and J by 1 base, with 11 bases between them. CDR3 DNA sequence: TGTGCCATCAAGGCTAATTCTGGGGCCAACGTCCTGACTTTC. This sequence encodes CAIKANSGANVLTF.

This sequence joins TRBV7-2 and TRBJ1-2; D is perhaps TRBD1 (6 bases). Per the germline V gene, CDR1 is SGHTA and CDR2 is FQGNSA. V was cut by 11 bases and J by 1 base, with 17 bases left in between. This CDR3 spans 14 amino acids. The CDR3 loop is CASAPGQDNYGYTF. As DNA, the CDR3 is TGTGCCTCAGCCCCGGGACAAGATAACTATGGCTACACCTTC. Complete variable domain (other parts from reference TRBV7-2 and TRBJ1-2): GAGVSQSPSNKVTEKGKDVELRCDPISGHTALYWYRQSLGQGLEFLIYFQGNSAPDKSGLPSDRFSAERTGGSVSTLTIQRTQQEDSAVYLCASAPGQDNYGYTFGSGTRLTVV.

The DNA for the CDR3 is TGCGCCAGCTCTGACAGGGGAGGGTACGAGCAGTACTTC. Translating gives CASSDRGGYEQYF. The V gene is TRBV5-1, the J gene TRBJ2-7, with D maybe TRBD1 (8 bases). Germline V gene lookup returns CDR1 SGHRS and CDR2 YFSETQ. With 7 bases removed from V and 4 bases from J, the gap between germline ends came to 15 bases. CDR3 size: 13 residues.

The chain is built from TRBV10-3 and TRBJ1-5; 10 nucleotides agree with TRBD1. The CDR3 covers 17 residues. The germline CDR1 and CDR2 sequences are ENHRY and SYGVKD. The V and J ends lost 8 bases and 4 bases, in that order; junction bases with no gene match: 14. CDR3 in DNA: TGTGCCATCGGAGACGCTGAAGGACAGGGGGTGAATCAGCCCCAGCATTTT. Translated: CAIGDAEGQGVNQPQHF.

The rearrangement uses TRBV27 and TRBJ2-7; TRBD1 matches 7 bases. This CDR3 has 15 residues. Trimming took 5 bases from V and 2 from J; bases not matched to a gene: 9. Per germline, CDR1 MNHEY and CDR2 SMNVEV (reference sequence). The CDR3 spells CASSLTGEGTYEQYF. CDR3 coding DNA: TGTGCCAGCAGTCTCACAGGGGAAGGAACCTACGAGCAGTACTTC.

The chain uses TRBV14 and TRBJ2-7, with TRBD2 identical over 11 bases. Germline V CDR1 and CDR2: SGHDN, FVKESK. V was pared by 3 bases and J by 4 bases, with 5 bases of the junction left unmatched. CDR3 length equals 15 residues. The CDR3: CASSQRLAGLYEQYF. The CDR3 DNA is TGTGCCAGCAGCCAGCGACTAGCGGGGTTGTACGAGCAGTACTTC.

The chain links TRBV4-1 to TRBJ1-1; TRBD1 aligns across 7 bases. The CDR3 spans 17 residues. Germline trimming cut 3 bases from V and 4 bases from J; bases unmatched to any gene: 14. Germline V gene lookup returns CDR1 MGHRA and CDR2 YSYEKL. The CDR3 DNA sequence: TGCGCCAGCAGCCACGATCTGCAGGGGGAGGGGGGCACTGAAGCTTTCTTT. This gives the protein CASSHDLQGEGGTEAFF.

About this clone: Additional DNA sequences in this sample encode the identical CDR3. Here the CDR3 reads CASSLGGFSTDTQYF. CDR3 nucleotides: TGTGCCAGCTCGCTGGGTGGGTTTAGCACAGATACGCAGTATTTT. The chain recombines TRBV28 with TRBJ2-3; D is ambiguous. The CDR3 runs to 15 residues. Trimming left V 8 bases short and J 0 bases short, with 15 bases between. Germline V lookup: CDR1 MDHEN, CDR2 SYDVKM.

J is TRBJ1-3 and V is TRBV11-2; D remains unclear. Germline values: CDR1 SGHAT, CDR2 FQNNGV. V was shortened by 0 bases and J by 2 bases, with 8 bases between the two germline ends. The CDR3 totals 15 residues. CDR3 nucleotide sequence: TGTGCCAGCAGCTTAGAATGGGGTACTGGAAACACCATATATTTT. This encodes CASSLEWGTGNTIYF.